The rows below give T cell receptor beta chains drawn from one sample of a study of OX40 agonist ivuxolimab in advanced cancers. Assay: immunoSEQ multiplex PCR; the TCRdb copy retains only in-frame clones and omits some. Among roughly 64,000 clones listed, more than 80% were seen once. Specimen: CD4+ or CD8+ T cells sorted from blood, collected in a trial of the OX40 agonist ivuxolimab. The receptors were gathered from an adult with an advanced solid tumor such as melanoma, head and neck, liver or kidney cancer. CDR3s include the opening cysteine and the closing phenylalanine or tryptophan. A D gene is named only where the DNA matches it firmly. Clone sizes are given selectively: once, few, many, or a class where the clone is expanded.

CDR3aa: CASSVTGRGTEAFF
CDR3nt: TGTGCCAGCAGCGTAACAGGGAGAGGCACTGAAGCTTTCTTT
v_gene: TRBV9
d_gene: -
abundance: -
j_gene: TRBJ1-1

CDR3aa: CASSQGTEETQYF
CDR3nt: TGCGCCAGCAGTCAAGGGACAGAAGAGACCCAGTACTTC
v_gene: TRBV5-1
d_gene: TRBD1
abundance: -
j_gene: TRBJ2-5

CDR3aa: CASSGGGRGTGELFF
CDR3nt: TGTGCCAGCAGCGGAGGAGGGAGGGGCACCGGGGAGCTGTTTTTT
v_gene: TRBV4-2
d_gene: TRBD2
abundance: -
j_gene: TRBJ2-2

CDR3aa: CASSFPADGTSGTLLYEQYF
CDR3nt: TGTGCCAGCAGTTTCCCCGCGGACGGGACTAGCGGGACCCTCCTCTACGAGCAGTACTTC
v_gene: TRBV28
d_gene: TRBD2
abundance: -
j_gene: TRBJ2-7

CDR3aa: CSARGGTHNEKLFF
CDR3nt: TGCAGCGCCCGGGGGGGGACACACAATGAAAAACTGTTTTTT
v_gene: TRBV29-1
d_gene: -
abundance: -
j_gene: TRBJ1-4

CDR3aa: CASSFAGALINEQFF
CDR3nt: TGTGCCAGCAGTTTCGCGGGGGCGCTTATCAATGAGCAGTTCTTC
v_gene: TRBV27
d_gene: -
abundance: -
j_gene: TRBJ2-1

CDR3aa: CASSVEAGRAYEQYF
CDR3nt: TGTGCCAGCAGCGTAGAGGCAGGGCGAGCCTACGAGCAGTACTTC
v_gene: TRBV9
d_gene: -
abundance: -
j_gene: TRBJ2-7

CDR3aa: CASSLTLQTSTDTQYF
CDR3nt: TGCGCCAGCAGCTTGACACTACAGACTAGCACAGATACGCAGTATTTT
v_gene: TRBV5-1
d_gene: -
abundance: -
j_gene: TRBJ2-3

CDR3aa: CAWSGLVHGELFF
CDR3nt: TGTGCCTGGAGTGGACTAGTACACGGGGAGCTGTTTTTT
v_gene: TRBV30
d_gene: -
abundance: -
j_gene: TRBJ2-2

CDR3aa: CASNFGEGMDTDTQYF
CDR3nt: TGTGCCAGCAACTTCGGGGAGGGTATGGACACAGATACGCAGTATTTT
v_gene: TRBV27
d_gene: TRBD2
abundance: -
j_gene: TRBJ2-3

CDR3aa: CASSESWGLTVYEQYF
CDR3nt: TGTGCCAGCAGTGAATCATGGGGACTTACAGTCTACGAGCAGTACTTC
v_gene: TRBV2
d_gene: -
abundance: -
j_gene: TRBJ2-7

CDR3aa: CASSYRDRGQETQYF
CDR3nt: TGTGCCAGCAGCTACCGGGACAGGGGACAAGAGACCCAGTACTTC
v_gene: TRBV9
d_gene: TRBD1
abundance: -
j_gene: TRBJ2-5

CDR3aa: CAWGDREGANTEAFF
CDR3nt: TGTGCCTGGGGGGACAGGGAGGGAGCGAACACTGAAGCTTTCTTT
v_gene: TRBV30
d_gene: TRBD1
abundance: once
j_gene: TRBJ1-1

CDR3aa: CASSLGSTGELFF
CDR3nt: TGTGCCAGCAGCTTAGGATCGACCGGGGAGCTGTTTTTT
v_gene: TRBV7-6
d_gene: -
abundance: -
j_gene: TRBJ2-2

CDR3aa: CASSDRGDSLPYTF
CDR3nt: TGTGCCAGCAGTGACCGCGGAGACTCCTTACCCTACACCTTC
v_gene: TRBV2
d_gene: -
abundance: -
j_gene: TRBJ1-2

CDR3aa: CASSLDPATNEKLFF
CDR3nt: TGTGCCAGCAGCTTAGACCCCGCAACTAATGAAAAACTGTTTTTT
v_gene: TRBV7-9
d_gene: -
abundance: -
j_gene: TRBJ1-4

CDR3aa: CASSSFGGTRHNEQFF
CDR3nt: TGTGCCAGCAGTTCATTCGGCGGGACTAGACACAATGAGCAGTTCTTC
v_gene: TRBV6-5
d_gene: TRBD2
abundance: -
j_gene: TRBJ2-1

CDR3aa: CASSPAGYEQYF
CDR3nt: TGCGCCAGCAGCCCTGCTGGCTACGAGCAGTACTTC
v_gene: TRBV5-1
d_gene: -
abundance: -
j_gene: TRBJ2-7

CDR3aa: CASSLAGGNEQFF
CDR3nt: TGTGCCAGCAGTTTAGCGGGAGGGAATGAGCAGTTCTTC
v_gene: TRBV27
d_gene: TRBD2
abundance: -
j_gene: TRBJ2-1

CDR3aa: CASSPIASTGVGEQYF
CDR3nt: TGTGCCAGCAGCCCTATCGCCTCAACAGGGGTGGGCGAGCAGTACTTC
v_gene: TRBV7-9
d_gene: TRBD1
abundance: -
j_gene: TRBJ2-7

CDR3aa: CASSLEDPGWSSGSQETQYF
CDR3nt: TGTGCCAGCAGCTTGGAGGATCCGGGCTGGAGTAGCGGGAGTCAAGAGACCCAGTACTTC
v_gene: TRBV5-4
d_gene: TRBD2
abundance: -
j_gene: TRBJ2-5

CDR3aa: CASSFQAQETQYF
CDR3nt: TGTGCCAGCAGCTTTCAGGCACAAGAGACCCAGTACTTC
v_gene: TRBV11-2
d_gene: -
abundance: -
j_gene: TRBJ2-5

CDR3aa: CASSREDTRNYGYTF
CDR3nt: TGTGCCAGCTCACGCGAGGACACCCGCAACTATGGCTACACCTTC
v_gene: TRBV18
d_gene: -
abundance: -
j_gene: TRBJ1-2

CDR3aa: CALQGFAGELFF
CDR3nt: TGTGCCCTACAGGGGTTTGCCGGGGAGCTGTTTTTT
v_gene: TRBV30
d_gene: TRBD1
abundance: -
j_gene: TRBJ2-2

CDR3aa: CASSEGRGGEQYF
CDR3nt: TGTGCCAGCAGTGAAGGGAGGGGTGGCGAGCAGTACTTC
v_gene: TRBV2
d_gene: -
abundance: -
j_gene: TRBJ2-7

CDR3aa: CASSQDPSGSTDTQYF
CDR3nt: TGCGCCAGCAGCCAAGATCCCAGCGGGTCCACAGATACGCAGTATTTT
v_gene: TRBV4-1
d_gene: -
abundance: -
j_gene: TRBJ2-3

CDR3aa: CASSISSGNYEQYF
CDR3nt: TGTGCCAGCAGTATTTCTAGCGGGAACTACGAGCAGTACTTC
v_gene: TRBV27
d_gene: TRBD2
abundance: once
j_gene: TRBJ2-7

CDR3aa: CAWSGQDGQETQYF
CDR3nt: TGTGCCTGGAGTGGACAGGATGGCCAAGAGACCCAGTACTTC
v_gene: TRBV30
d_gene: -
abundance: -
j_gene: TRBJ2-5

CDR3aa: CASSGSGANQPQHF
CDR3nt: TGTGCCAGCAGTGGGTCAGGGGCCAATCAGCCCCAGCATTTT
v_gene: TRBV27
d_gene: -
abundance: few
j_gene: TRBJ1-5

CDR3aa: CASSSQPLQGNYEQYF
CDR3nt: TGTGCCAGCAGCTCCCAACCATTACAGGGAAACTACGAGCAGTACTTC
v_gene: TRBV11-2
d_gene: -
abundance: -
j_gene: TRBJ2-7

CDR3aa: CASSQDIPQGAYEQYF
CDR3nt: TGCGCCAGCAGCCAAGATATCCCACAGGGGGCTTACGAGCAGTACTTC
v_gene: TRBV4-1
d_gene: TRBD1
abundance: -
j_gene: TRBJ2-7

CDR3aa: CASSSGQGTDTQYF
CDR3nt: TGTGCCAGCAGCTCCGGACAGGGCACAGATACGCAGTATTTT
v_gene: TRBV11-3
d_gene: TRBD1
abundance: -
j_gene: TRBJ2-3